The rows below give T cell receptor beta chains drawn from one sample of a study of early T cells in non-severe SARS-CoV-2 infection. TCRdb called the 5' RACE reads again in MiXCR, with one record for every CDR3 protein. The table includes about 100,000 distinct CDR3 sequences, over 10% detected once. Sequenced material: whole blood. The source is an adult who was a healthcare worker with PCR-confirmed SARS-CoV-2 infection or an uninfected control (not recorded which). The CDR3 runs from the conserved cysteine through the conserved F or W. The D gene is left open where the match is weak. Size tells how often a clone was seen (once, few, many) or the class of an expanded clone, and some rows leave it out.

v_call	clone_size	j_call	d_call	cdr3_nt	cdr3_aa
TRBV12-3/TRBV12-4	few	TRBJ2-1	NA	TGTGCCAGCAGTTTGGCGGGGAGCTCCTACAATGAGCAGTTCTTC	CASSLAGSSYNEQFF
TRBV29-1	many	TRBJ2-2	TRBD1	TGCAGCGTTGAGGGGACAGTGAACACCGGGGAGCTGTTTTTT	CSVEGTVNTGELFF
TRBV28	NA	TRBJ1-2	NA	TGTGCCAGCAGTCCGACCCGTTATGGCTACACCTTC	CASSPTRYGYTF
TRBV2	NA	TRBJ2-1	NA	TGTGCCAGCAGTGAGGGACCAGCTGCCACTGAGCAGTTCTTC	CASSEGPAATEQFF
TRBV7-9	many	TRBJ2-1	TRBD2	TGTGCCAGCAGCCTAGGGACTAGCGGGAGGGCCCCCTACAATGAGCAGTTCTTC	CASSLGTSGRAPYNEQFF
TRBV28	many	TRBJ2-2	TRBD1	TGTGCCAGCGGGGACAGCCGCACCGGGGAGCTGTTTTTT	CASGDSRTGELFF
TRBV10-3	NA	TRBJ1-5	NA	TGTGCCATCAGTGACGGGAATCAGCCCCAGCATTTT	CAISDGNQPQHF
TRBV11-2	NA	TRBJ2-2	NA	TGTGCCAGCAGCTGGGGGTTGGGGCACATAAACACCGGGGAGCTGTTTTTT	CASSWGLGHINTGELFF
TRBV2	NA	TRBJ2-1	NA	TGTGCCAGCAGTGATTCGAGTTTTGAGCAGTTCTTC	CASSDSSFEQFF
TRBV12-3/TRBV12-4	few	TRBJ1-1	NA	TGTGCCAGCAGTTTTTTGAACACTGAAGCTTTCTTT	CASSFLNTEAFF
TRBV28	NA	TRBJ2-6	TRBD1	TGTGCCAGCAGTTTCCCGACAGGGCGATCTGGGGCCAACGTCCTGACTTTC	CASSFPTGRSGANVLTF
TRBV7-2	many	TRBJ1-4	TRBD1	TGTGCCAGCAGCTTAGGACACAGGGGAGGAGAAAAACTGTTTTTT	CASSLGHRGGEKLFF
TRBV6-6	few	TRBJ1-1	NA	TGTGCCAGCAGCCACGGACAGAGCTTCATGAACACTGAAGCTTTCTTT	CASSHGQSFMNTEAFF
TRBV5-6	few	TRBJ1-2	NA	TGTGCCAGCAGCCCTTTGGCAACCTATGGCTACACCTTC	CASSPLATYGYTF
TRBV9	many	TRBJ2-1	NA	TGTGCCAGCAGCGAGTCCCTCTACAATGAGCAGTTCTTC	CASSESLYNEQFF
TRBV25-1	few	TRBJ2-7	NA	TGTGCCAGCAGTGAATCAGGAGGGTTCTACGAGCAGTACTTC	CASSESGGFYEQYF
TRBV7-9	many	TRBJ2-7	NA	TGTGCCAGCAGCTCTGGGCTCTCCTACGAGCAGTACTTC	CASSSGLSYEQYF
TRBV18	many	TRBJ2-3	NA	TGTGCCAGCTCACCAGCCTTTTTCACAGATACGCAGTATTTT	CASSPAFFTDTQYF
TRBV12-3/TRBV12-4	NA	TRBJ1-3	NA	TGTGCCAGCAGTTCGGCAGGCTCTGAAAACACCATATATTTT	CASSSAGSENTIYF
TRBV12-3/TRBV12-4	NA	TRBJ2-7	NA	TGTGCCAGCCGAGGAGAGTCCGGGACTTCCTCGGGCGAGCAGTACTTC	CASRGESGTSSGEQYF
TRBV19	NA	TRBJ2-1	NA	TGTGCCAGTAGTTTCACAGGGAGCTCCTACAATGAGCAGTTCTTC	CASSFTGSSYNEQFF
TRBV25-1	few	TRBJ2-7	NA	TGTGCCAGCAGTGAAGCAGGGTTCGACTACGAGCAGTACTTC	CASSEAGFDYEQYF
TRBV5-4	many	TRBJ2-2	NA	TGTGCCAGCAGTTACAGTCTTGGCCCTGGGGGGGAGCTGTTTTTT	CASSYSLGPGGELFF
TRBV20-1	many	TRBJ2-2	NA	TGCAGTGCTAGAGTGGGAAGCGGCACCGGGGAGCTGTTTTTT	CSARVGSGTGELFF
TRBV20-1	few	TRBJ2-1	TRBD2	TGCAGTGCTAGCCTAGCGGACTCCTACAATGAGCAGTTCTTC	CSASLADSYNEQFF
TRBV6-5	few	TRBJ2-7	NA	TGTGCCAGCAGTTCCGGTGCTGGGCCCTACGAGCAGTACTTC	CASSSGAGPYEQYF
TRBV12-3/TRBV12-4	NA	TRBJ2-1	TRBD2	TGTGCCAGCTGTTGGGGCGGGAGAACCTACAATGAGCAGTTCTTC	CASCWGGRTYNEQFF
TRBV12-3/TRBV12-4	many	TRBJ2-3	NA	TGTGCCAGCACCCCCGGGTCTAACACAGATACGCAGTATTTT	CASTPGSNTDTQYF
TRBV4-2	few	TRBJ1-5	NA	TGTGCCAGCAGCCAAGGAGACAGAGATCAGCCCCAGCATTTT	CASSQGDRDQPQHF
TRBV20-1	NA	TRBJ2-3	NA	TGCAGTGCTCTCCTCGCTAGCGTGGCCACAGATACGCAGTATTTT	CSALLASVATDTQYF
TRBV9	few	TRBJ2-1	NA	TGTGCCAGCAGCGTAAGCTACCACAATGAGCAGTTCTTC	CASSVSYHNEQFF
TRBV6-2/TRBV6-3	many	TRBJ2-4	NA	TGTGCCAGCAGAAACTTACAGAAAAACATTCAGTACTTC	CASRNLQKNIQYF
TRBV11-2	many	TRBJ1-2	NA	TGTGCCAGCAGCTCCCCCCCTAACTATGGCTACACCTTC	CASSSPPNYGYTF
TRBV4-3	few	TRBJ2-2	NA	TGCGCCAGCAGCCAAGATAGGGGATGGGACACCGGGGAGCTGTTTTTT	CASSQDRGWDTGELFF
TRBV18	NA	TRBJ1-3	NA	TGTGTCAGCTCACCAACCCCGGAAAACACCATATATTTT	CVSSPTPENTIYF
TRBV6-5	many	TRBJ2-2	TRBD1	TGTGCCAGCAGAGCCGGGACAGGGGATAACACCGGGGAGCTGTTTTTT	CASRAGTGDNTGELFF
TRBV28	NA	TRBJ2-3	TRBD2	TGTGCCAGCAGTTCACGGACTAGGGACACAGATACGCAGTATTTT	CASSSRTRDTDTQYF
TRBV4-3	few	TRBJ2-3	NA	TGCGCCAGCAGCCAAGAGAGTCAGTCGGATACGCAGTATTTT	CASSQESQSDTQYF
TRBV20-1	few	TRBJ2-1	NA	TGCAGTGCTGGGCATAATGAGCAGTTCTTC	CSAGHNEQFF
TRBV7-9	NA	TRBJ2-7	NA	TGTGCCAGCAGCCCGGGACTCGCAACAACCTACGAGCAGTACTTC	CASSPGLATTYEQYF